The clone carrying this TCR beta chain was picked up one time. V dropped 3 bases and J dropped 0 bases, with 10 bases sitting between them. The CDR3 contains 15 residues. Per the germline V gene, CDR1 is KGHSH and CDR2 is LQKENI. The data belong to a study of blood T cell repertoires in COVID-19. Study overall: Nucleic acid was either cDNA or gDNA, and it came from T cells, B-cell-depleted T cells, or PBMCs.

Authors' analysis steps: Reference gene primer amplification gave nucleated cell count estimates. Sequencing used immunoSEQ multiplex PCR; TCRdb keeps in-frame clones, though not all of them. The DNA was the basis for D and trimming; V, J and clone size are from that table. The table shows about 120,000 clones, with roughly 82% occurring only once. The chain combines TRBV18 with TRBJ2-3, with D possibly being TRBD1 (5 bases). This clonotype was sampled from a human donor in a cohort sampled during active COVID-19. Sequenced input: peripheral blood. CDR3 sequence (DNA): TGTGCCAGCTCACCGACAGAGACTAGCACAGATACGCAGTATTTT. As protein: CASSPTETSTDTQYF.